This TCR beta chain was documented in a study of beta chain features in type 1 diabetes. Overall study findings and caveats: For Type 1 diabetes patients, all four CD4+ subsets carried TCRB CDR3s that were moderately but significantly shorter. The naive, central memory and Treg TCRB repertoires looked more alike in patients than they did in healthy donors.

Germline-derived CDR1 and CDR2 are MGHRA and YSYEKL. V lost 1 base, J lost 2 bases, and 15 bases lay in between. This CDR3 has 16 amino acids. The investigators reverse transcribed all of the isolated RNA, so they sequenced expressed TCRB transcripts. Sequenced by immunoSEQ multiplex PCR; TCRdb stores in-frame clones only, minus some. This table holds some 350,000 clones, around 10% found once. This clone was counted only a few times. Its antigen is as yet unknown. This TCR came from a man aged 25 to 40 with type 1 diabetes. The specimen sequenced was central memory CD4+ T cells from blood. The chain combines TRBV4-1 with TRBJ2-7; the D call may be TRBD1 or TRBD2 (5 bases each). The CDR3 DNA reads TGCGCCAGCAGCCAAGTTTCCGGGACGGGTACCTACGAGCAGTACTTC. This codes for CASSQVSGTGTYEQYF.